This record concerns one T cell receptor beta chain sequence. Assay used: immunoSEQ multiplex PCR; TCRdb lists only in-frame clones, some missing. The data hold approximately 180,000 clones, with roughly 94% observed a single time. The data derive from a study of control samples from healthy donors and cancer patients. Germline lookup yields CDR1 SGHAT and CDR2 FQNNGV. The CDR3 runs to 19 residues. The junction had 16 bases not matched to a gene; V was cut back by 5 bases and J by 2 bases. The TCR was taken from a woman aged 18-30 years in good health. Sequences were obtained from blood. V gene TRBV11-2 combines with J gene TRBJ2-2; 8 bases agree with TRBD2. CDR3 protein: CASSPGGGRWALNTGELFF. As DNA, the CDR3 is TGTGCCAGCAGCCCGGGCGGGGGGCGTTGGGCCCTCAACACCGGGGAGCTGTTTTTT.